Listed below are T cell receptor beta chains from one sample, sequenced in a study of T-cell reconstitution after alpha-beta-depleted transplantation in children. TCRdb re-called the PCR reads with MiXCR, one entry per CDR3 protein. The sample lists about 160,000 distinct CDR3 sequences, approximately 12% occurring once. Source: PBMCs, taken before TCRalphabeta/CD19-depleted stem cell transplant. All receptors derive from a boy younger than 10 with acute myeloid leukemia, due to receive a stem cell transplant. Both conserved end residues are trimmed from each CDR3. The order of the fields is J gene, V gene, CDR3 protein.

TRBJ2-3,TRBV5-1,ASSLVGGSTDTQY
TRBJ2-1,TRBV5-1,ASSFRVASDEQF
TRBJ2-5,TRBV2,ASSGTSGAPGTQY
TRBJ2-1,TRBV13,ASSLGLAGANGQF
TRBJ2-2,TRBV20-1,SAVGGVGELF
TRBJ2-7,TRBV10-3,AIRETDAYEQY
TRBJ2-7,TRBV6-5,ASSYTRTSGSIYEQY
TRBJ1-2,TRBV7-2,ASSAHPGQGANYGYT
TRBJ2-2,TRBV5-1,ASSLLGGDSGELF
TRBJ1-5,TRBV20-1,SARPGQGNQPQH
TRBJ2-7,TRBV20-1,SAAATGFGYEQY
TRBJ2-3,TRBV20-1,SAVYQMGRADTQY